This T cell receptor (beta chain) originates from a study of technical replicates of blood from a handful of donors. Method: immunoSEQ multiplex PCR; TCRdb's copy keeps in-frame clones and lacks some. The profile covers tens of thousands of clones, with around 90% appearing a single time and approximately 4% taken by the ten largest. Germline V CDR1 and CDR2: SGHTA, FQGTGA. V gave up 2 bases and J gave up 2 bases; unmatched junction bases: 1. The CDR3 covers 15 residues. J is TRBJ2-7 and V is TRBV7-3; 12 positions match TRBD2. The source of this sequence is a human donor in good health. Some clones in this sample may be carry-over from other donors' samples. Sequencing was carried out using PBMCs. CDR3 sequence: CASSLLAGGTYEQYF. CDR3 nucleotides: TGTGCCAGCAGCTTACTAGCGGGAGGGACCTACGAGCAGTACTTC.